This TCR beta chain stems from a study of CD8+ T cells in alopecia areata. The CDR3 loop spans 14 amino acids. Trimming cost V 0 bases and J 4 bases, with 10 bases left between them. The germline V gene encodes CDR1 SGHTA and CDR2 FQGNSA. Remarks on this clone: Its antigen remains unknown.

The treatment is: oral pan-JAK inhibitor, 5-10 mg twice daily. Peripheral blood samples and lesional scalp punch biopsies were obtained from alopecia areata patients. RNA extraction was followed by reverse transcription into cDNA, which acted as the sequencing template. Assay: immunoSEQ multiplex PCR; the TCRdb copy retains only in-frame clones and omits some. Among over 150,000 clones, 50% to 65% were seen once, and the ten largest hold less than 14%. The study's findings and limits: Only a single nonresponder existed, so baseline CD8+ expansion links stay unclear. There were many expanded lesional clones persisting in scalp and blood during tofacitinib. Clonality in lesional scalp, especially alopecia totalis/universalis, exceeded that of normal scalp.

The source was CD8+ T cells sorted from blood, collected at week 24, from a patient treated with tofacitinib. The TCR sequence derives from a human donor with alopecia areata. The rearrangement links TRBV7-2 to TRBJ2-7; D is unclear. CDR3 coding DNA: TGTGCCAGCAGCTTAGCGCACTCCGCTTACGAGCAGTACTTC. Encoded protein: CASSLAHSAYEQYF.